The 32 T cell receptor beta chains below were found in one sample sequenced in a study of PD-L1 blockade in urothelial cancer. Only in-frame clones appear in the TCRdb table, and some are missing; sequencing was by immunoSEQ multiplex PCR. The data contain about 36,000 clones, 35% to 40% of them seen just once; the ten biggest clones take up about 8.9%. This specimen consisted of tumor tissue, obtained before atezolizumab (anti-PD-L1) treatment. These receptors were collected from a man aged 55 to 70 with urothelial cancer.

CDR3 amino acids: CASGLIGGAYNEQFF. The DNA of the CDR3 is TGTGCTAGTGGTTTGATTGGGGGTGCCTACAATGAGCAGTTCTTC. This chain uses TRBV12-5 with TRBJ2-1, with D perhaps matching TRBD1 or TRBD2 (5 bases each). CDR1 LGHNT and CDR2 FRNRAP come from the germline V gene. This CDR3 is 15 amino acids long. The V gene lost 2 bases and the J gene lost 2 bases, with 10 bases spanning the gap.

This clone showed up just a few times. The CDR3 DNA reads TGTGCCAGCAGTTCCCGCGTGGGCCAAGAGACCCAGTACTTC. Translation gives CASSSRVGQETQYF. V usage is TRBV6-7 and J usage is TRBJ2-5, with D uncertain. TRBV6-7 is recorded as an ORF, its role being uncertain. This CDR3 has 14 residues. V gave up 4 bases and J gave up 1 base, with 10 bases separating them.

The chain uses TRBV6-8 and TRBJ1-3; D is unresolved. V lost 6 bases and J 2 bases, leaving 8 bases between the germline ends. Germline CDR1 MNHGY, CDR2 SAAAGT. The CDR3 is 13 amino acids. CDR3 region: CASRSPTGNTIYF. DNA of the CDR3: TGTGCCAGCAGGTCACCGACTGGAAACACCATATATTTT.

This clone was counted ten times or more. The V gene is TRBV7-6, the J gene TRBJ2-5, with 7 bases that match TRBD1. The V gene end was trimmed by 6 bases and the J gene end by 1 base; junction bases not matched to a gene: 14. This CDR3 is built from 17 residues. Germline-derived CDR1 and CDR2 are SGHVS and FNYEAQ. The CDR3, as DNA: TGTGCCAGCAGTTTACCTAACAGGGGAAGGGGCCAAGAGACCCAGTACTTC. Its protein product is CASSLPNRGRGQETQYF.

Worth noting for this clone: A junction end diverges from the germline sequence, so it may reflect a read error. The rearrangement joins TRBV6-8 to TRBJ1-2; D is possibly TRBD1 (5 bases). The CDR3 contains 14 residues. The germline CDR1 and CDR2 sequences are MNHGY and SAAAGT. The CDR3 protein is CAIRSDIANYGYTF. As DNA, the CDR3 is TGTGCCATCAGGTCGGACATCGCTAAYTATGGCTACACCTTC.

This chain connects TRBV10-1 to TRBJ1-1; the match to TRBD1 covers 8 bases. After removal of 6 bases from V and 11 bases from J, the junction contained 11 bases not matched to a gene. Germline assignment: CDR1 WNHNN and CDR2 SYGVQD (reference sequence). The CDR3 has 13 amino acids. The CDR3 DNA is TGCGCCAGCAGGGCAGGGGGCCAAAATGATGCTTTCTTT. This translates into CASRAGGQNDAFF.

The V and J genes are TRBV19 and TRBJ2-3; the D is unclear. V was trimmed by 5 bases and J by 0 bases, leaving 6 bases between them. Germline CDR1 is LNHDA and CDR2 is SQIVND (reference sequence). The CDR3 covers 13 residues. CDR3 nucleotides: TGTGCCAGTAGTCCTAAAAGCACAGATACGCAGTATTTT. This gives the protein CASSPKSTDTQYF.

The chain carries TRBV5-1 and TRBJ1-1, with a possible D match to TRBD1 (5 bases). Germline CDR1 reads SGHRS; CDR2 reads YFSETQ. The CDR3 spans 14 residues. The ends were cut back, 2 bases at V and 1 base at J, with 9 bases in the middle. The DNA of the CDR3 is TGCGCCAGCAGCTTCCAGGGTAAGAACACTGAAGCTTTCTTT. It encodes CASSFQGKNTEAFF.

This clone has ten or more counts. V is TRBV11-3 and J is TRBJ2-7, with TRBD1 matching over 7 bases. Germline-derived CDR1 and CDR2 are SGHNT and YENEEA. This CDR3 has 15 amino acids. Trimming took 5 bases from V and 3 from J; bases not matched to a gene: 10. The DNA of the CDR3 is TGTGCCAGCAGCCCAGGGACAGCGCTCTACTACGAGCAGTACTTC. Its translation: CASSPGTALYYEQYF.

The V gene is TRBV28, the J gene TRBJ1-4, with 7 nucleotides matching TRBD1. Germline trimming cut 6 bases from V and 8 bases from J; bases unmatched to any gene: 9. CDR1 is MDHEN and CDR2 is SYDVKM in the germline V gene. This CDR3 has 14 residues. The CDR3 protein is CASRGTAQREKLFF. The CDR3 coding sequence is TGTGCCAGCAGGGGGACAGCCCAGAGGGAAAAACTGTTTTTT. Complete variable domain (other parts from reference TRBV28 and TRBJ1-4): DVKVTQSSRYLVKRTGEKVFLECVQDMDHENMFWYRQDPGLGLRLIYFSYDVKMKEKGDIPEGYSVSREKKERFSLILESASTNQTSMYLCASRGTAQREKLFFGSGTQLSVL.

This clone was seen only a few times. J is TRBJ1-1 and V is TRBV9; TRBD1 aligns across 9 bases. The CDR3 totals 12 residues. J was trimmed by 5 bases and V by 10 bases; bases with no gene match: 6. Germline V gives CDR1 SGDLS, CDR2 YYNGEE. This CDR3 reads CAGDRENTEAFF. In nucleotides, the CDR3 is TGTGCCGGGGACAGGGAAAATACTGAAGCTTTCTTT.

The rearrangement links TRBV6-8 to TRBJ2-5; TRBD2 matches 10 bases. The CDR3 runs to 17 residues. Looked up from germline, CDR1 is MNHGY and CDR2 is SAAAGT. Trimming removed 9 bases from V and 6 bases from J; junction bases left unmatched: 19. CDR3 DNA: TGTGCCAGTAAACCTTTGGCCTCGAGCGGGAGGGGACAGACCCAGTACTTC. It translates to CASKPLASSGRGQTQYF.

Only one count was recorded for this clone. The chain links TRBV5-1 to TRBJ1-2, with 10 bases that match TRBD1. J was trimmed by 8 bases and V by 0 bases; bases with no gene match: 7. This CDR3 has 15 amino acids. Germline V CDR1 and CDR2: SGHRS, YFSETQ. CDR3 DNA sequence: TGCGCCAGCAGCTTGGATCCCGGGACAGGGGAAGGCTACACCTTC. This sequence encodes CASSLDPGTGEGYTF.

The chain is built from TRBV11-3 and TRBJ2-7, with D maybe TRBD1 (5 bases). V was clipped by 3 bases and J by 0 bases, with 12 bases between them. This CDR3 comprises 15 residues. Per germline, CDR1 SGHNT and CDR2 YENEEA. CDR3 in DNA: TGTGCCAGCAGCTTGACAGACACGAGCTCCTACGAGCAGTACTTC. Its protein is CASSLTDTSSYEQYF.

This clone was picked up many times. The chain couples TRBV11-3 to TRBJ2-7; D perhaps matches TRBD2 (5 bases). From germline, CDR1 is SGHNT and CDR2 YENEEA. Trimming left V 3 bases short and J 2 bases short, with 11 bases between. The CDR3 spans 14 residues. The CDR3 nucleotides are TGTGCCAGCAGCTTGTACGCTAGCACCTACGAGCAGTACTTC. This gives the protein CASSLYASTYEQYF.

The V call is TRBV5-1, the J call TRBJ1-1; TRBD1 matches 9 bases. The CDR3 runs 15 residues. V lost 2 bases to trimming and J lost 1 base; unmatched junction nucleotides: 3. Per germline, CDR1 SGHRS and CDR2 YFSETQ. CDR3 amino acids: CASSFGTGRNTEAFF. The DNA for the CDR3 is TGCGCCAGCAGCTTCGGGACAGGGAGGAACACTGAAGCTTTCTTT.

The chain joins TRBV19 to TRBJ1-1; 9 bases are a match to TRBD1. The junction had 4 bases not matched to a gene; V was cut back by 5 bases and J by 6 bases. The germline V gene has CDR1 LNHDA and CDR2 SQIVND (reference sequence). The CDR3 is 13 residues long. Here the CDR3 reads CASSGQGKAEAFF. As DNA, the CDR3 is TGTGCCAGTAGTGGACAGGGGAAGGCTGAAGCTTTCTTT.

This clone was detected only a few times. The chain carries TRBV6-8 and TRBJ1-4, with D perhaps matching TRBD1 (5 bases). CDR3 length: 16 residues. The ends were cut back, 5 bases at V and 4 bases at J, with 17 bases in the middle. CDR1 and CDR2 (germline): MNHGY, SAAAGT. The CDR3 loop reads CASSPSRQINNEKLFF. The DNA for the CDR3 is TGTGCCAGCAGTCCCTCCCGACAGATTAATAATGAAAAACTGTTTTTT.

This clone was counted ten times or more. The J gene is TRBJ1-4, the V gene TRBV4-1, with D perhaps matching TRBD1 (5 bases). The CDR3 totals 16 residues. V lost 1 base, J lost 5 bases, and 14 bases lay in between. CDR1 MGHRA and CDR2 YSYEKL come from the germline V gene. CDR3 in DNA: TGCGCCAGCAGCCAAGTAAGGGGTCAGGAGAATGAAAAACTGTTTTTT. Its protein product is CASSQVRGQENEKLFF.

This clone was picked up a small number of times. The rearrangement links TRBV28 to TRBJ1-5, with 8 positions matching TRBD1. The ends lost 6 bases at V and 0 bases at J; junction bases unmatched: 10. CDR3 length: 17 residues. Germline lookup yields CDR1 MDHEN and CDR2 SYDVKM. For the CDR3, the DNA is TGTGCCAGCAGACGGACAGGGAATGATTATAGCAATCAGCCCCAGCATTTT. This encodes CASRRTGNDYSNQPQHF.

The chain employs TRBV19 and TRBJ2-2; 8 bases match TRBD2. CDR1 and CDR2 from the germline V gene are LNHDA and SQIVND (reference sequence). This CDR3 is 16 amino acids long. The V gene end was trimmed by 3 bases and the J gene end by 6 bases; junction bases not matched to a gene: 9. The CDR3 DNA reads as TGTGCCAGTAGTATTAGGACTAGCAACCGTCCCGGGGAGCTGTTTTTT. Translating gives CASSIRTSNRPGELFF.

V gene TRBV2 combines with J gene TRBJ2-1; D gene ambiguous. Germline V gene sequence: CDR1 SNHLY, CDR2 FYNNEI. There are 15 residues in the CDR3. Trimming left V 6 bases short and J 0 bases short, with 12 bases between. The CDR3 region has the DNA TGTGCCAGCAGACGTACAGATCCCTCCTACAATGAGCAGTTCTTC. Its protein is CASRRTDPSYNEQFF.

CDR3 nucleotides: TGCGCCAGCAGCTTCGGGGGAGTGGAAGATACGCAGTATTTT. Residues: CASSFGGVEDTQYF. The V gene is TRBV5-1, the J gene TRBJ2-3; TRBD2 might be the D (6 bases). Germline V gene data show CDR1 as SGHRS and CDR2 as YFSETQ. This CDR3 is built from 14 residues. V lost 2 bases to trimming and J lost 5 bases, with 12 bases between them. The whole variable domain, filled in from reference TRBV5-1 and TRBJ2-3, reads KAGVTQTPRYLIKTRGQQVTLSCSPISGHRSVSWYQQTPGQGLQFLFEYFSETQRNKGNFPGRFSGRQFSNSRSEMNVSTLELGDSALYLCASSFGGVEDTQYFGPGTRLTVL.

This chain joins TRBV10-3 and TRBJ2-1, with D unresolved. V shed 0 bases and J shed 5 bases, with 8 bases lying between them. The CDR3 is 14 residues long. From germline, CDR1 is ENHRY and CDR2 SYGVKD. CDR3 nucleotides: TGTGCCATCAGTGAGTCTTTGGTTAACAATGAGCAGTTCTTC. This translates into CAISESLVNNEQFF.

The gene calls are TRBV10-2 and TRBJ1-1; 7 bases match TRBD1. The CDR3 extends over 14 amino acids. V was pared by 5 bases and J by 0 bases, with 3 bases of the junction left unmatched. Germline CDR1 reads WSHSY; CDR2 reads SAAADI. The CDR3 here is CASSRDRLNTEAFF. The CDR3 DNA sequence: TGCGCCAGCAGTAGGGACAGATTGAACACTGAAGCTTTCTTT.

The chain is built from TRBV28 and TRBJ2-7; 9 bases map to TRBD2. The CDR3 length is 13 residues. From germline, CDR1 is MDHEN and CDR2 SYDVKM. The V segment lost 6 bases and the J segment 6 bases; nucleotides outside the gene matches: 6. As DNA, the CDR3 is TGTGCCAGCAGGGCGGGAGGGCCTGGCGAGCAGTACTTC. It is translated as CASRAGGPGEQYF. Drawing the rest from reference TRBV28 and TRBJ2-7, the complete variable domain is DVKVTQSSRYLVKRTGEKVFLECVQDMDHENMFWYRQDPGLGLRLIYFSYDVKMKEKGDIPEGYSVSREKKERFSLILESASTNQTSMYLCASRAGGPGEQYFGPGTRLTVT.

This clone was seen just once. The chain employs TRBV15 and TRBJ2-3; 8 nucleotides agree with TRBD1. V lost 4 bases and J lost 3; bases outside the gene matches: 6. Germline V gene data show CDR1 as LNHNV and CDR2 as YYDKDF (reference sequence). This CDR3 is built from 15 residues. In DNA, the CDR3 is TGTGCCACCAGCACCCGACAGGGGAGTACAGATACGCAGTATTTT. Amino acids: CATSTRQGSTDTQYF.

By proportion, this clone is medium-sized. The sample contains more than one DNA sequence encoding this CDR3. The V and J genes are TRBV28 and TRBJ2-5; weak D call: TRBD1 (6 bases). CDR1 and CDR2 from the germline V gene are MDHEN and SYDVKM. The CDR3 consists of 14 residues. Trimming shortened V by 5 bases and J by 1 base, and 11 bases separated the two germline ends. The CDR3 bases are TGTGCCAGCAGTCCCGGACAGACCCAAGAGACCCAGTACTTC. It specifies CASSPGQTQETQYF.

The chain has TRBV5-1 and TRBJ2-7, with 13 bases lining up with TRBD2. Trimming at V came to 2 bases and at J to 2 bases, leaving 7 bases not matched to a gene. Germline loops: CDR1 SGHRS, CDR2 YFSETQ. The CDR3 sequence is 17 residues long. CDR3 sequence (DNA): TGCGCCAGCAGCTTCGGGACTAGCGGGGAGTACACCTACGAGCAGTACTTC. It yields the protein CASSFGTSGEYTYEQYF.

This chain connects TRBV25-1 to TRBJ2-1, with 11 bases identical to TRBD2. The CDR3 consists of 17 residues. Per germline, CDR1 MGHDK and CDR2 SYGVNS. The ends lost 7 bases at V and 7 bases at J; junction bases unmatched: 15. CDR3 coding DNA: TGTGCCAGCACCTCCCCCATACTAGCGGGGGCGGGGAATGAGCAGTTCTTC. Amino acid sequence: CASTSPILAGAGNEQFF.

This clone was seen ten or more times. This chain joins TRBV11-3 and TRBJ1-2; 12 nucleotides match TRBD1. The junction had 6 bases not matched to a gene; V was cut back by 4 bases and J by 6 bases. CDR3 length equals 15 residues. Germline CDR1 is SGHNT and CDR2 is YENEEA. As DNA, the CDR3 is TGTGCCAGCAGCTCACCGGGACAGGGGGCTGATGGCTACACCTTC. Residues: CASSSPGQGADGYTF. Supplemented by reference TRBV11-3 and TRBJ1-2, the full variable domain reads EAGVVQSPRYKIIEKKQPVAFWCNPISGHNTLYWYLQNLGQGPELLIRYENEEAVDDSQLPKDRFSAERLKGVDSTLKIQPAELGDSAVYLCASSSPGQGADGYTFGSGTRLTVV.

V is TRBV11-3 and J is TRBJ2-1; 8 nucleotides agree with TRBD2. The CDR3 covers 16 residues. The V gene end was trimmed by 3 bases and the J gene end by 8 bases; junction bases not matched to a gene: 12. Germline V CDR1 and CDR2: SGHNT, YENEEA. CDR3 amino acids: CASSFGAGEKKDEQFF. CDR3 nucleotides: TGTGCCAGCAGCTTTGGAGCGGGGGAAAAAAAGGATGAGCAGTTCTTC.